These T cell receptor beta chains were read from a single sample in a study of T-cell reconstitution after alpha-beta-depleted transplantation in children. TCRdb ran MiXCR on the PCR reads and lists one entry per CDR3 protein. The table lists approximately 800,000 distinct CDR3 sequences, less than 20% of them singletons. Specimen: PBMCs, mostly from graft donor cells, collected 360 days after TCRalphabeta/CD19-depleted stem cell transplant. These receptors were collected from a male patient under 18 who had a stem cell transplant for acute lymphoblastic leukemia, so the T cells may come from the graft donor. Each CDR3 is given without its conserved first and last residue. Each record gives: J gene, V gene, CDR3 protein.

>TRBJ2-5|TRBV18
ASLGQGRETQY
>TRBJ2-1|TRBV24-1
ASSDSTGVEQF
>TRBJ2-5|TRBV19
ASSTRGTGTETQY
>TRBJ2-7|TRBV20-1
SAILYEQY
>TRBJ2-3|TRBV28
ASRPQELRTDTQY
>TRBJ1-2|TRBV19
ASSPSRGFYGYT
>TRBJ2-7|TRBV4-1
ASSRLTGTTYEQY
>TRBJ2-3|TRBV7-6
ASSLGTSATDTQY
>TRBJ1-4|TRBV28
ASSLQPGAQTNEKLF
>TRBJ2-2|TRBV4-2
ASSQGGGPFRTGELF
>TRBJ2-1|TRBV5-1
ASTQGRLTYNEQF
>TRBJ2-1|TRBV19
ASGLPGTSDNEQF
>TRBJ1-1|TRBV27
ASSLFRGTEAF
>TRBJ1-5|TRBV19
ASSTDRGPNQPQH
>TRBJ2-1|TRBV5-1
ASRGPTGNEQF
>TRBJ2-4|TRBV20-1
SARDSWSGNHIQY
>TRBJ2-3|TRBV18
ASSPKALSGREDTQY
>TRBJ2-7|TRBV7-9
ASSFGTTGSYEQY
>TRBJ2-6|TRBV4-1
ASSQVWRSSGANVLT
>TRBJ2-1|TRBV2
ASRRFSYNEQF
>TRBJ2-7|TRBV5-1
ASSLDLGLAVSYEQY
>TRBJ2-1|TRBV5-1
ASSLASGSSYNEQF
>TRBJ2-1|TRBV29-1
SGRTYNEQF
>TRBJ1-1|TRBV18
ASSSDRFNTEAF
>TRBJ2-3|TRBV29-1
SVNRALTDTQY
>TRBJ2-5|TRBV13
ASGLLGGQETQY
>TRBJ2-1|TRBV20-1
SASRDQRYNEQF
>TRBJ2-1|TRBV7-9
ASRARPDSTYNEQF
>TRBJ2-2|TRBV29-1
SVESTPGASGSGELF
>TRBJ2-5|TRBV6-5
ASSYSGQFQETQY
>TRBJ1-2|TRBV29-1
SVNTGTVYGYT
>TRBJ2-7|TRBV20-1
SASIIDYEQY
>TRBJ2-7|TRBV24-1
ATSDLWGSEQY
>TRBJ2-1|TRBV18
ASSPPASPNEQF
>TRBJ2-1|TRBV12-3/TRBV12-4
ASRSLWGLAGTDEQF
>TRBJ2-6|TRBV29-1
SVSTSGANVLT
>TRBJ1-2|TRBV20-1
SASRRTGRYGYT
>TRBJ1-5|TRBV5-1
ASSLGWHSNQPQH
>TRBJ2-2|TRBV27
ASSFSGRVHTGELF
>TRBJ2-3|TRBV5-1
ASTLTSPIAGVQRGQY
>TRBJ2-3|TRBV10-2
ASSEPRPDRDFWTDTQY
>TRBJ2-1|TRBV11-2
ASSLDPSYNEQF
>TRBJ2-5|TRBV6-5
ASNLNGYQETQY
>TRBJ2-3|TRBV29-1
SVEVLVHTDTQY
>TRBJ2-3|TRBV6-5
ASSSHSGVDTQY
>TRBJ1-1|TRBV29-1
SVVRVVNTEAF
>TRBJ2-1|TRBV25-1
ASSESATYNEQF
>TRBJ2-3|TRBV5-1
ASSPNAGTDTQY
>TRBJ2-1|TRBV30
AWSDGGDEQF
>TRBJ2-7|TRBV5-1
ASSLGRGETYEQY
>TRBJ1-5|TRBV20-1
SARRDPNQPQH
>TRBJ2-7|TRBV12-3/TRBV12-4
ASSLNIVAGESYEQY
>TRBJ1-2|TRBV19
ASKGNGYT
>TRBJ2-2|TRBV12-3/TRBV12-4
ASSLAGLTGELF
>TRBJ2-5|TRBV24-1
ATSDLQRRACLETQY